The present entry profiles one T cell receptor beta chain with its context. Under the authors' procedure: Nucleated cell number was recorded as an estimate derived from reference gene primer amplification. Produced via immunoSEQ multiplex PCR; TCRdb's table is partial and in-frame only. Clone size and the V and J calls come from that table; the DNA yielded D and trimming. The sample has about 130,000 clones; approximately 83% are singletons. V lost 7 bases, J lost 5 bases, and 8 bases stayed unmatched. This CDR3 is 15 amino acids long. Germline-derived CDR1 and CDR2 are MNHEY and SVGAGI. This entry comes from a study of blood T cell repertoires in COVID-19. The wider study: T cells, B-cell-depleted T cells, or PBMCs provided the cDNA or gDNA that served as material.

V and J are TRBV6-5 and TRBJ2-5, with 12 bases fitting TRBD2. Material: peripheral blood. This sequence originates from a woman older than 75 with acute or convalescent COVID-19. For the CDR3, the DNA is TGTGCCAGCACCTACTTAGGGACTAGCGGGGAGACCCAGTACTTC. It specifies CASTYLGTSGETQYF.